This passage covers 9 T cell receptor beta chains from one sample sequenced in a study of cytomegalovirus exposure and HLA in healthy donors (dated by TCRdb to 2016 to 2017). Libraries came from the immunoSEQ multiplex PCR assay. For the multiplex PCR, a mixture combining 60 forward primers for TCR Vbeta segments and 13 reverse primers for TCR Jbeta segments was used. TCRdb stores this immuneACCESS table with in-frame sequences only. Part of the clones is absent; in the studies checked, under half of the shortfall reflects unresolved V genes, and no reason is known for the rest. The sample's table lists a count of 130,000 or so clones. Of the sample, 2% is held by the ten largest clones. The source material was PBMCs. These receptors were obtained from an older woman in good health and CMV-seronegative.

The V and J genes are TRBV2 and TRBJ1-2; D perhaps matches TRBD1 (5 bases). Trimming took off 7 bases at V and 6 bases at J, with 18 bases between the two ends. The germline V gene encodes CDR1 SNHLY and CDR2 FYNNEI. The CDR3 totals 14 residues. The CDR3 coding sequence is TGTGCCAGCACCGTACCATTTGGGGGGGATGGCTACACCTTC. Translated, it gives CASTVPFGGDGYTF.

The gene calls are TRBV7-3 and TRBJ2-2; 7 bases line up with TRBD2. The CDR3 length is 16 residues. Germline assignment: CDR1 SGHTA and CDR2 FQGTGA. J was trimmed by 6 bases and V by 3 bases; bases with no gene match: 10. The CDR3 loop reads CASSFRGGSGAGELFF. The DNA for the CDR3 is TGTGCCAGCAGCTTTCGTGGGGGGAGCGGGGCCGGGGAGCTGTTTTTT.

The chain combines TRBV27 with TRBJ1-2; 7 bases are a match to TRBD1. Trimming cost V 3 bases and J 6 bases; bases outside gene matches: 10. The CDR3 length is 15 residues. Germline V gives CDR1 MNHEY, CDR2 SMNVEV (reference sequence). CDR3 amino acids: CASSLTTGKEDGYTF. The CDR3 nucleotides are TGTGCCAGCAGTTTGACGACAGGGAAGGAGGATGGCTACACCTTC.

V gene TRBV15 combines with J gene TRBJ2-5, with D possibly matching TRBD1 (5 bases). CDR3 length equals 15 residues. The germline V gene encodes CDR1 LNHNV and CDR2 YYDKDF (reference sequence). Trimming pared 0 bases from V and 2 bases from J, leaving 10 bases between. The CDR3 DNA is TGTGCCACCAGCAGAGACAGACAGAGACAAGAGACCCAGTACTTC. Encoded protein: CATSRDRQRQETQYF. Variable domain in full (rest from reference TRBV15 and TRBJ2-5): DAMVIQNPRYQVTQFGKPVTLSCSQTLNHNVMYWYQQKSSQAPKLLFHYYDKDFNNEADTPDNFQSRRPNTSFCFLDIRSPGLGDTAMYLCATSRDRQRQETQYFGPGTRLLVL.

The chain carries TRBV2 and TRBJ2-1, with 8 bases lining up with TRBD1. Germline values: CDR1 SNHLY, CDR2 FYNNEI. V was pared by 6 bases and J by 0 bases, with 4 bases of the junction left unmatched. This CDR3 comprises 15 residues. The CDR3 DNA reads TGTGCCAGCAGCCGGGACAGGAGCTCCTACAATGAGCAGTTCTTC. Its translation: CASSRDRSSYNEQFF.

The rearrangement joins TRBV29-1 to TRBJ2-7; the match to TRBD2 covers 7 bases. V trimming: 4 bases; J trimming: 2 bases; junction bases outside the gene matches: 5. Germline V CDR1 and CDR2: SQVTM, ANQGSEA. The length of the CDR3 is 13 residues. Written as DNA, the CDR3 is TGCAGCGTTGTCCCTAGCGGAGCCTACGAGCAGTACTTC. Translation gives CSVVPSGAYEQYF.

CDR3 loop: CASSQGVVRVETQYF. The DNA of the CDR3 is TGCGCCAGCAGCCAAGGGGTAGTCAGGGTGGAGACCCAGTACTTC. The J gene is TRBJ2-5, the V gene TRBV4-1; possibly TRBD1 for D (5 bases). The V gene's germline CDR1 is MGHRA and CDR2 YSYEKL. V shed 1 base and J shed 5 bases, with 14 bases lying between them. This CDR3 contains 15 residues.

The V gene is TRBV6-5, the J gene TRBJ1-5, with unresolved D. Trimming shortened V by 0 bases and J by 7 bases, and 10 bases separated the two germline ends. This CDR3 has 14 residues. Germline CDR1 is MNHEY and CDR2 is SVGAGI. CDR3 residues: CASSYSRRAQPQHF. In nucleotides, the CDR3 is TGTGCCAGCAGTTACTCGAGGAGGGCCCAGCCCCAGCATTTT.

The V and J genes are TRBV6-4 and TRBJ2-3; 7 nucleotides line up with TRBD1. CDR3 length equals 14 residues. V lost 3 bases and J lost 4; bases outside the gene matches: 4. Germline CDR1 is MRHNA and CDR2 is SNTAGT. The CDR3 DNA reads TGTGCCAGCAGTGAAGAAGGGGGCGCAGATACGCAGTATTTT. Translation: CASSEEGGADTQYF.